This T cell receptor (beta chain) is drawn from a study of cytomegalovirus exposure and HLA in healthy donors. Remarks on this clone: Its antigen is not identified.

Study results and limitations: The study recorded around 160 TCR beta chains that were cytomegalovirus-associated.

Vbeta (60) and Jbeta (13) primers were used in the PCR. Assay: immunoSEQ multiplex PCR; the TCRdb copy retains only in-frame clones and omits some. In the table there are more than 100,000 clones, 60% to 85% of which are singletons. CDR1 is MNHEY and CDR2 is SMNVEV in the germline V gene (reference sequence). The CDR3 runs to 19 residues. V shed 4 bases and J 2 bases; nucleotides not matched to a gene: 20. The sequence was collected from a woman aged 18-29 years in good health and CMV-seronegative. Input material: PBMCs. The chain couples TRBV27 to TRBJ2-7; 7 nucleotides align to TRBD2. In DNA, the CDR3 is TGTGCCAGCAGTTCGACCCAACCCCATTCCGGGACTATCGCCTACGAGCAGTACTTC. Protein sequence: CASSSTQPHSGTIAYEQYF.